Listed below are T cell receptor beta chains from one sample, sequenced in a study of blood T cell repertoires in COVID-19. TCRdb's table, derived via immunoSEQ multiplex PCR, lists solely in-frame clones and lacks some. The sample lists almost 400,000 clones, more than 75% seen once, with over 2% in the top ten. Sequencing was done on a sample of peripheral blood. These receptors were taken from a woman aged 55-70 years with COVID-19, enrolled during active disease. CDR3s include the opening cysteine and the closing phenylalanine or tryptophan. The D gene is left open where the match is weak. Expanded clones are given a class, and other clones once, few, many or no size at all.

j_call: TRBJ2-2
d_call: NA
clone_size: NA
v_call: TRBV7-8
cdr3_nt: TGTGCCAGCAGCCCAGGGGCCGGGGAGCTGTTTTTT
cdr3_aa: CASSPGAGELFF

j_call: TRBJ2-1
d_call: NA
clone_size: NA
v_call: TRBV18
cdr3_nt: TGTGCCAGCTCACCACCCCAGGGGATTAATGAGCAGTTCTTC
cdr3_aa: CASSPPQGINEQFF

j_call: TRBJ2-7
d_call: TRBD2
clone_size: NA
v_call: TRBV28
cdr3_nt: TGTGCCAGCAGTGGGAGGGTGGCGGCCTACGAGCAGTACTTC
cdr3_aa: CASSGRVAAYEQYF

j_call: TRBJ2-7
d_call: NA
clone_size: NA
v_call: TRBV6-5
cdr3_nt: TGTGCCACGTACAGGGACGAGCAGTACTTC
cdr3_aa: CATYRDEQYF

j_call: TRBJ2-3
d_call: NA
clone_size: NA
v_call: TRBV12-3/TRBV12-4
cdr3_nt: TGTGCCACAGGGGCAACTAGCACAGATACGCAGTATTTT
cdr3_aa: CATGATSTDTQYF

j_call: TRBJ2-2
d_call: NA
clone_size: NA
v_call: TRBV24-1
cdr3_nt: TGTGCCACCAGTGACCGGACTGGGGGGACCGGGGAGCTGTTTTTT
cdr3_aa: CATSDRTGGTGELFF

j_call: TRBJ1-1
d_call: TRBD1
clone_size: NA
v_call: TRBV5-6
cdr3_nt: TGTGCCAGCAGCTCCAGACAGGGAGTTAACACTGAAGCTTTCTTT
cdr3_aa: CASSSRQGVNTEAFF

j_call: TRBJ1-3
d_call: NA
clone_size: NA
v_call: TRBV5-4
cdr3_nt: TGTGCCAGCAGCGGCGGCGGCTCTCTCTCTGGAAACACCATATATTTT
cdr3_aa: CASSGGGSLSGNTIYF

j_call: TRBJ2-1
d_call: TRBD2
clone_size: once
v_call: TRBV2
cdr3_nt: TGTGCCAGCAGTGGAGCGGGGGCCGATTACAATGAGCAGTTCTTC
cdr3_aa: CASSGAGADYNEQFF

j_call: TRBJ2-1
d_call: TRBD2
clone_size: NA
v_call: TRBV6-5
cdr3_nt: TGTGCCAGCAGTTACTCGACTAGCGGGGGGCAGAATGAGCAGTTCTTC
cdr3_aa: CASSYSTSGGQNEQFF

j_call: TRBJ1-2
d_call: NA
clone_size: NA
v_call: TRBV3-1/TRBV3-2
cdr3_nt: TGTGCCAGCAGCGGGCATTCAGAAAACTATGGCTACACCTTC
cdr3_aa: CASSGHSENYGYTF

j_call: TRBJ1-1
d_call: TRBD1
clone_size: NA
v_call: TRBV28
cdr3_nt: TGTGCCAGCAGACTAACAGGGGTTACTGAAGCTTTCTTT
cdr3_aa: CASRLTGVTEAFF

j_call: TRBJ1-3
d_call: NA
clone_size: NA
v_call: TRBV7-9
cdr3_nt: TGTGCCAGCAGCTTGGGGACAAGTGGAAACACCATATATTTT
cdr3_aa: CASSLGTSGNTIYF

j_call: TRBJ1-2
d_call: NA
clone_size: NA
v_call: TRBV5-6
cdr3_nt: TGTGCCAGCAGTTCCCATCCTGAAACCAGAGGCTACACCTTC
cdr3_aa: CASSSHPETRGYTF

j_call: TRBJ1-1
d_call: NA
clone_size: few
v_call: TRBV18
cdr3_nt: TGTGCCAGCTCACCACAGGGGGACACTGAAGCTTTCTTT
cdr3_aa: CASSPQGDTEAFF

j_call: TRBJ2-3
d_call: TRBD2
clone_size: NA
v_call: TRBV11-2
cdr3_nt: TGTGCCAGCAGCTTCGGACTAGCGGGGGGCACAGATACGCAGTATTTT
cdr3_aa: CASSFGLAGGTDTQYF

j_call: TRBJ2-7
d_call: TRBD1
clone_size: NA
v_call: TRBV18
cdr3_nt: TGTGCCAGCTCACCGAGATCGGGACAGCAAGGCGAGCAGTACTTC
cdr3_aa: CASSPRSGQQGEQYF

j_call: TRBJ2-4
d_call: TRBD1
clone_size: NA
v_call: TRBV9
cdr3_nt: TGTGCCAGCAGCGCAGTCCCCGGGACAGCAAAAAACATTCAGTACTTC
cdr3_aa: CASSAVPGTAKNIQYF

j_call: TRBJ2-1
d_call: TRBD2
clone_size: NA
v_call: TRBV5-4
cdr3_nt: TGTGCCAGCAGCTTGACTAGCGGTAAATACAATGAGCAGTTCTTC
cdr3_aa: CASSLTSGKYNEQFF

j_call: TRBJ2-3
d_call: NA
clone_size: NA
v_call: TRBV6-5
cdr3_nt: TGTGCCAGCAGCATACGGAGGGGTGATACGCAGTATTTT
cdr3_aa: CASSIRRGDTQYF

j_call: TRBJ1-1
d_call: NA
clone_size: NA
v_call: TRBV6-5
cdr3_nt: TGTGCCAGCAGTTACGGCAAAACTGAAGCTTTCTTT
cdr3_aa: CASSYGKTEAFF

j_call: TRBJ2-2
d_call: NA
clone_size: NA
v_call: TRBV19
cdr3_nt: TGTGCCAGTAGTATCTCGAACGGCGGGGAGCTGTTTTTT
cdr3_aa: CASSISNGGELFF

j_call: TRBJ2-3
d_call: TRBD2
clone_size: NA
v_call: TRBV5-4
cdr3_nt: TGTGCCAGCAGCGCAACGGGCGGGGGAGCCACAGATACGCAGTATTTT
cdr3_aa: CASSATGGGATDTQYF

j_call: TRBJ1-3
d_call: NA
clone_size: NA
v_call: TRBV3-1/TRBV3-2
cdr3_nt: TGTGCCAGCAGCCAACATTGGGGGGGACTTGGAAACACCATATATTTT
cdr3_aa: CASSQHWGGLGNTIYF

j_call: TRBJ2-3
d_call: NA
clone_size: NA
v_call: TRBV4-1
cdr3_nt: TGCGCCAGCAGCCGAGAAGGGGCTTTCTTAACAGATACGCAGTATTTT
cdr3_aa: CASSREGAFLTDTQYF

j_call: TRBJ1-5
d_call: TRBD1
clone_size: few
v_call: TRBV2
cdr3_nt: TGTGCCAGCAGTGGGACAGGTACTAGCAATCAGCCCCAGCATTTT
cdr3_aa: CASSGTGTSNQPQHF

j_call: TRBJ2-5
d_call: TRBD2
clone_size: NA
v_call: TRBV29-1
cdr3_nt: TGCAGCATAAGCGGGGGGGCCTCACTTGTGTCCGAGACCCAGTACTTC
cdr3_aa: CSISGGASLVSETQYF

j_call: TRBJ2-2
d_call: TRBD1
clone_size: NA
v_call: TRBV11-2
cdr3_nt: TGTGCCACCACTCGTGGACAGGGCACCGGGGAGCTGTTTTTT
cdr3_aa: CATTRGQGTGELFF

j_call: TRBJ1-3
d_call: TRBD1
clone_size: NA
v_call: TRBV19
cdr3_nt: TGTGCCAGTTGGAGGACAGGGTCTGGAAACACCATATATTTT
cdr3_aa: CASWRTGSGNTIYF

j_call: TRBJ2-7
d_call: NA
clone_size: NA
v_call: TRBV7-9
cdr3_nt: TGTGCCAGCAGCCAGACAGGCTCGAGCTCCTACGAGCAGTACTTC
cdr3_aa: CASSQTGSSSYEQYF

j_call: TRBJ2-3
d_call: NA
clone_size: NA
v_call: TRBV24-1
cdr3_nt: TGTGCCACCAGTGATTTTAATACGCAGTATTTT
cdr3_aa: CATSDFNTQYF

j_call: TRBJ1-1
d_call: NA
clone_size: NA
v_call: TRBV21-1
cdr3_nt: TGTGCCAGCAGCAAAGTTCGGGGGTTGATCACTGAAGCTTTCTTT
cdr3_aa: CASSKVRGLITEAFF

j_call: TRBJ1-4
d_call: NA
clone_size: NA
v_call: TRBV18
cdr3_nt: TGTGCCAGCTCACAAAGGACACCAACTAATGAAAAACTGTTTTTT
cdr3_aa: CASSQRTPTNEKLFF

j_call: TRBJ2-7
d_call: TRBD1
clone_size: NA
v_call: TRBV5-1
cdr3_nt: TGCGCCAGCAGCCCGGGACAGGCGAGCTCCTACGAGCAGTACTTC
cdr3_aa: CASSPGQASSYEQYF

j_call: TRBJ2-3
d_call: TRBD1
clone_size: NA
v_call: TRBV24-1
cdr3_nt: TGTGCCACCAGTGATCCCCGGGACAGGGGATCAGATACGCAGTATTTT
cdr3_aa: CATSDPRDRGSDTQYF